This T cell receptor (beta chain) was obtained from a study of T cells after yellow fever vaccination. Study-wide context: Where fractions had low cell numbers, libraries were prepared from them with the SMART-Seq v4 Ultra Low Input RNA kit.

Study-wide findings and caveats: Subsequent booster samples again held most clones from primary vaccination (96% CD4, 85% to 90% CD8).

V lost 2 bases to trimming and J lost 0 bases, with 14 bases between them. This CDR3 is 17 amino acids long. Germline CDR1 MDHEN, CDR2 SYDVKM. Ten or more counts support this clonotype. Its specificity is unknown. Template-switching 5'RACE yielded the TCR cDNA; a universal primer site and UMIs were added in the process. In TCRdb, the 5' RACE reads were re-called with MiXCR into one record per CDR3 protein. This sample has 150,000 to 200,000 distinct CDR3 sequences, with approximately 9.7% found just once. This chain connects TRBV28 to TRBJ2-1; D might be TRBD2 (6 bases). This material consisted of CD8+ T cells sorted from PBMCs, taken 45 days after the yellow fever booster vaccination. This TCR was sampled from a man in his late teens or twenties who received the YFV17D yellow fever vaccine. CDR3 region: CASSLNSAGSSYNEQFF. The CDR3 DNA follows: TGTGCCAGCAGTTTAAACTCGGCGGGGAGCTCCTACAATGAGCAGTTCTTC.